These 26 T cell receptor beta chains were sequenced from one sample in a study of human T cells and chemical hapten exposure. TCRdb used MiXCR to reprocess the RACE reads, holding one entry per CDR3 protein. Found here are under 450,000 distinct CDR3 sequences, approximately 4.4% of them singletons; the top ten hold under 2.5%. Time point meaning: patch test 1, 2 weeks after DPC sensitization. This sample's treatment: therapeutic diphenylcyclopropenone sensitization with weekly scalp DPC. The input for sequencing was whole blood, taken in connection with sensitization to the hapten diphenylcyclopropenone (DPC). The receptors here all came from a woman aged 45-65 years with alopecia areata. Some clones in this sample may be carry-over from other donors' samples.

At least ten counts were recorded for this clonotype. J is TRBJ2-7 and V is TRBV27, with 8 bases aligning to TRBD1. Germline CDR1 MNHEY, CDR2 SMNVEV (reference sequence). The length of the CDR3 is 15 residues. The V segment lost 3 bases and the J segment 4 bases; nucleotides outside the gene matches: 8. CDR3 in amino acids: CASSLSGTGGYEQYF. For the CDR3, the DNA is TGTGCCAGCAGTTTGTCCGGGACAGGAGGGTACGAGCAGTACTTC.

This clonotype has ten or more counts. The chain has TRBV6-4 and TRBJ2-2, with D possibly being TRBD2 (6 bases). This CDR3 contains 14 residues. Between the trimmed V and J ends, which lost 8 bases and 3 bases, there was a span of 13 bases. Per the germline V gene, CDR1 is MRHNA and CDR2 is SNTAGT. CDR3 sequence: CASPGAGYTGELFF. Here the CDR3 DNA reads TGTGCCAGCCCCGGGGCGGGGTACACCGGGGAGCTGTTTTTT.

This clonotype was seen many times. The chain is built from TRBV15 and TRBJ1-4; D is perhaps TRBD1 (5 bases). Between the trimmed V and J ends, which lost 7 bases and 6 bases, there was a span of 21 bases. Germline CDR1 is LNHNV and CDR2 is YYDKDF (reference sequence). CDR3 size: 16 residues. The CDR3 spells CATTAGSGAGHEKLFF. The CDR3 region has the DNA TGTGCCACCACCGCAGGGTCGGGCGCCGGCCATGAAAAACTGTTTTTT.

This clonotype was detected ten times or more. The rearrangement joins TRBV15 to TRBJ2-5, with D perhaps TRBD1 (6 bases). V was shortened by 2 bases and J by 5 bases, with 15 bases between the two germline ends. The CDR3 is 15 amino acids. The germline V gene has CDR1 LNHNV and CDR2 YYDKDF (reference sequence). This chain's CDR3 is CATSRSSGVFETQYF. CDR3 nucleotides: TGTGCCACCAGCAGATCGTCAGGGGTATTCGAGACCCAGTACTTC.

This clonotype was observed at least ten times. The CDR3 is CASRQGNYEQYF. CDR3 coding DNA: TGTGCCAGCAGACAGGGGAACTACGAGCAGTACTTC. The chain has TRBV28 and TRBJ2-7; the match to TRBD1 covers 7 bases. V lost 6 bases, J lost 3 bases, and 2 bases stayed unmatched. CDR3 length: 12 amino acids. CDR1 is MDHEN, CDR2 SYDVKM, per germline.

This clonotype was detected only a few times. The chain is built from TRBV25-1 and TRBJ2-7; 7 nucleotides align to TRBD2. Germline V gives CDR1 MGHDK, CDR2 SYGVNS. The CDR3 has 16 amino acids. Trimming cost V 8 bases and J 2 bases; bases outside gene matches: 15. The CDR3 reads CASAPAHMGGPYEQYF. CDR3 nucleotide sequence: TGTGCCAGCGCTCCTGCCCACATGGGAGGGCCCTACGAGCAGTACTTC.

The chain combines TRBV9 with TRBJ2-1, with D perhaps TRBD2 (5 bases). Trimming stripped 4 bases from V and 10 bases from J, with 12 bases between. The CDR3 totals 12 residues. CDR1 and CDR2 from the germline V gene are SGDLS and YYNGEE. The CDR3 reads CASSRGSSEQFF. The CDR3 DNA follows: TGTGCCAGCAGCCGAGGGAGTTCAGAGCAGTTCTTC. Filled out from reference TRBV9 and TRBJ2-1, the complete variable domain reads DSGVTQTPKHLITATGQRVTLRCSPRSGDLSVYWYQQSLDQGLQFLIQYYNGEERAKGNILERFSAQQFPDLHSELNLSSLELGDSALYFCASSRGSSEQFFGPGTRLTVL.

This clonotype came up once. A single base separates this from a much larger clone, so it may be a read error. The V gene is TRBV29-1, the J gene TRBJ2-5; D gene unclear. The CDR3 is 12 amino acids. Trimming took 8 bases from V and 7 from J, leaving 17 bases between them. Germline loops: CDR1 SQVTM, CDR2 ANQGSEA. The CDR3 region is CSSGSGLGTQYF. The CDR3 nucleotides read TGCAGCTCCGGGTCAGGCTTGGGGACCCAGTACTTC.

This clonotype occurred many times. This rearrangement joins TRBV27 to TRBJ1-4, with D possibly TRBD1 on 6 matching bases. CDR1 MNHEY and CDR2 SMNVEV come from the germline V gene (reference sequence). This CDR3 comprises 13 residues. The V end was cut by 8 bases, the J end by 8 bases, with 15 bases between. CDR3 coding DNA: TGTGCCAGCTCGGGGGCGTCAAGCGAAAAACTGTTTTTT. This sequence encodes CASSGASSEKLFF.

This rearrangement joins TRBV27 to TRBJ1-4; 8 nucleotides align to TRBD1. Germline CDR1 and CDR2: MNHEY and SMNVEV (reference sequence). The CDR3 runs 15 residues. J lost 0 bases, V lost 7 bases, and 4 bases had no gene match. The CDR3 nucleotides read TGTGCCAGCATGCAGGGGGCGGCAACTAATGAAAAACTGTTTTTT. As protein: CASMQGAATNEKLFF.

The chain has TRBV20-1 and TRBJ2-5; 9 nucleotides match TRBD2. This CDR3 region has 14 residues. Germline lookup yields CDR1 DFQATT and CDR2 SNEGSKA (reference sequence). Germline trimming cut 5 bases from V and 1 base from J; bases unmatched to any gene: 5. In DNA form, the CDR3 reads TGCAGTGCTTCCCCTAGCGGGGTCCAAGAGACCCAGTACTTC. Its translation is CSASPSGVQETQYF.

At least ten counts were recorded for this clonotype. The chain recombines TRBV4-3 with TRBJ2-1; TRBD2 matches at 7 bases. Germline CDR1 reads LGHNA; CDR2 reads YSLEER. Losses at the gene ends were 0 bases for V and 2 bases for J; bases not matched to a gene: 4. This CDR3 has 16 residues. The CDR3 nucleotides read TGCGCCAGCAGCCAAGAGGCTAGCGGAACCTACAATGAGCAGTTCTTC. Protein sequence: CASSQEASGTYNEQFF.

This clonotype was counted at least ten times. This CDR3 reads CASSAISRRQYF. The CDR3 region has the DNA TGTGCCAGCAGTGCTATTTCCAGGAGGCAGTACTTC. The chain carries TRBV12-3 or TRBV12-4 and TRBJ2-7; D is undetermined. CDR3 length: 12 amino acids. V lost 5 bases and J 9 bases, leaving 14 bases between the germline ends.

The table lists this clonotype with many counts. This CDR3 is CASSLRGRAGELFF. The CDR3 bases are TGTGCCAGCAGCCTGAGGGGAAGGGCCGGGGAGCTGTTTTTT. The gene calls are TRBV27 and TRBJ2-2, with D possibly called TRBD1 or TRBD2 (5 bases each). The CDR3 totals 14 residues. The germline V gene has CDR1 MNHEY and CDR2 SMNVEV (reference sequence). Between the trimmed V and J ends, which lost 6 bases and 6 bases, there was a span of 14 bases.

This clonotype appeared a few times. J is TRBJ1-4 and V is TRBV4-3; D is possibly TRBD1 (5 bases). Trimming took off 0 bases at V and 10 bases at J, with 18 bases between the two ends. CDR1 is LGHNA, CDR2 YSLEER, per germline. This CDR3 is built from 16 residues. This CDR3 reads CASSQDGVGGYGKLFF. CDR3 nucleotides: TGCGCCAGCAGCCAAGATGGCGTGGGGGGTTATGGAAAACTGTTTTTT.

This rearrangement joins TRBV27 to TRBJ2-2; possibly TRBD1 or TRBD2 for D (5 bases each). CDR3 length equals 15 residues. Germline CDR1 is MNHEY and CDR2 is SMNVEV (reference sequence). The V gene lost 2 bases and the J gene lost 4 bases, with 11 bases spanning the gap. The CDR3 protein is CASSLGDLLTGELFF. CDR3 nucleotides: TGTGCCAGCAGTTTAGGGGACCTGCTCACCGGGGAGCTGTTTTTT.

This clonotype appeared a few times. The CDR3 loop reads CASSKAIYQPQHF. The CDR3 DNA reads TGTGCCAGCAGCAAAGCTATATATCAGCCCCAGCATTTT. The V call is TRBV21-1, the J call TRBJ1-5. TRBV21-1 is annotated as a pseudogene. CDR3 length: 13 residues.

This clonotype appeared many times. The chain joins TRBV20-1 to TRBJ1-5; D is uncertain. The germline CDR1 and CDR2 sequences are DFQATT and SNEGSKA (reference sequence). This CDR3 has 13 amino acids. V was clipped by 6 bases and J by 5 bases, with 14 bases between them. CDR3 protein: CSARTGLDQPQHF. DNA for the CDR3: TGCAGTGCCAGGACCGGTCTCGATCAGCCCCAGCATTTT.

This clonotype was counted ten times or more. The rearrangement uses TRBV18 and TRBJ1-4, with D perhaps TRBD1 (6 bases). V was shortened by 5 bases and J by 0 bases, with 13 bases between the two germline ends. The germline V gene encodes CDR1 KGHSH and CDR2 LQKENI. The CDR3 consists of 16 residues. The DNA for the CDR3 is TGTGCCAGCTCATCGGGACACCCTGCAACTAATGAAAAACTGTTTTTT. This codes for CASSSGHPATNEKLFF.

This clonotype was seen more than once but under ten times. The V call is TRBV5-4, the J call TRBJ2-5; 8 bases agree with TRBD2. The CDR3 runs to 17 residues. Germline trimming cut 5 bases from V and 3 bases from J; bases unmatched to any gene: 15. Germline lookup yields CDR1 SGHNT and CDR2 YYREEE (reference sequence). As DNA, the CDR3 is TGTGCCAGCAGTTCACAAAGTGGGCGGGGGGCGAAAGAGACCCAGTACTTC. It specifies CASSSQSGRGAKETQYF.

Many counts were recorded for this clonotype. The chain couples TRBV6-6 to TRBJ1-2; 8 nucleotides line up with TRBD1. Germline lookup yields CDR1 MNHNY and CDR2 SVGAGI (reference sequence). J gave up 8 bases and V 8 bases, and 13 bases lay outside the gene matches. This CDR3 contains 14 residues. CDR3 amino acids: CASLLRDRPAGYTF. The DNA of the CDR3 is TGTGCCAGCCTACTCCGGGACAGGCCTGCCGGCTACACCTTC.

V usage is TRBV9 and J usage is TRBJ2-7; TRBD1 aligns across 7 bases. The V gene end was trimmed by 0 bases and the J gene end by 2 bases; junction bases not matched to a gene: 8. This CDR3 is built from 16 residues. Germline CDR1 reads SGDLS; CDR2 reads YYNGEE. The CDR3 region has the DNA TGTGCCAGCAGCGTAGGCTCCACCGGGACAGCCTACGAGCAGTACTTC. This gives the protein CASSVGSTGTAYEQYF.

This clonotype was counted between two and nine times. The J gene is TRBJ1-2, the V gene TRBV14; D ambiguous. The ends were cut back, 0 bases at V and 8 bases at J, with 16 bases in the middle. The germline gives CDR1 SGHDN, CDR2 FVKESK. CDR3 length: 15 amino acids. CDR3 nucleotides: TGTGCCAGCAGCCAAGATCCAGCCTCAGCAACCGGCTACACCTTC. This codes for CASSQDPASATGYTF.

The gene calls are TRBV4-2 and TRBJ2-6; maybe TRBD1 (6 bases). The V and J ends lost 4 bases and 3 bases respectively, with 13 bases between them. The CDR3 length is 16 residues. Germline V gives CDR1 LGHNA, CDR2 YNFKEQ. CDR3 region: CASSRDTGLGANVLTF. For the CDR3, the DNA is TGTGCCAGCAGCCGGGACACAGGACTTGGGGCCAACGTCCTGACTTTC.

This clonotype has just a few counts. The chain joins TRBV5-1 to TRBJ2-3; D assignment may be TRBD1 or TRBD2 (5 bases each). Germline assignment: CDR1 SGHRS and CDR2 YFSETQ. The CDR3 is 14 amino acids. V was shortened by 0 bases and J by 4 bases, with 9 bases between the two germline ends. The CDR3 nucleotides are TGCGCCAGCAGCTTGGACGGGGCCTCAGATACGCAGTATTTT. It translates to CASSLDGASDTQYF.

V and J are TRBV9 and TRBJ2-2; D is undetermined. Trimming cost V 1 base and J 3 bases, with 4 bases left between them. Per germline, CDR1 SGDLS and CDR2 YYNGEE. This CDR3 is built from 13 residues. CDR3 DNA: TGTGCCAGCAGCGTAAAACACACCGGGGAGCTGTTTTTT. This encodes CASSVKHTGELFF.